The present entry profiles one TCR beta chain with its context. Antigen unknown. The data were obtained in a study of identical twins. Study outcomes and limitations: It was out-of-frame TCR alpha sharing in monozygotic twins that models underestimated. High-abundance cord blood beta clonotypes had fewer insertions; memory repertoires showed none. Analyses of zero insertions could be partly confounded by invariant MAIT and iNKT cells.

The trim removed 6 bases at V and 3 bases at J, leaving 9 bases unmatched. The V gene's germline CDR1 is SGHDT and CDR2 YYEEEE. This CDR3 is 15 amino acids long. Using its own MiXCR run on the 5' RACE reads, TCRdb lists one record per CDR3 protein. The data contain around 1.7 million distinct CDR3 sequences, under 35% of them seen just once; the ten biggest clones take up approximately 0.29%. Healthy Caucasians, and only they, were the donors. The sequencing sample was made of cord blood. The TCR originated in a newborn girl in good health. This rearrangement joins TRBV5-6 to TRBJ2-7; 10 bases map to TRBD2. CDR3 bases: TGTGCCAGCACCAAGGAAGCTAGCGGGGGCTACGAGCAGTACTTC. It encodes CASTKEASGGYEQYF.